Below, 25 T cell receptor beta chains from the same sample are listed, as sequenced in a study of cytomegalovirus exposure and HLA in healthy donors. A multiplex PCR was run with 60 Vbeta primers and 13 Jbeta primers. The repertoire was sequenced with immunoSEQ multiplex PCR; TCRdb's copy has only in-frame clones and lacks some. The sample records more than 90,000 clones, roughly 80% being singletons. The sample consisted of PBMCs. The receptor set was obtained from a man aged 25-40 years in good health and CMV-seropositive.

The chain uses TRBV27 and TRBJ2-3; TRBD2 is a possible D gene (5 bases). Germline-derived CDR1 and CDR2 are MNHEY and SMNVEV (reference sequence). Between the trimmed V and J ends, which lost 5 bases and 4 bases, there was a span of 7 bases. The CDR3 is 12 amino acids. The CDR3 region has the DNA TGTGCCAGCAGTGACTACTCAGATACGCAGTATTTT. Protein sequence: CASSDYSDTQYF.

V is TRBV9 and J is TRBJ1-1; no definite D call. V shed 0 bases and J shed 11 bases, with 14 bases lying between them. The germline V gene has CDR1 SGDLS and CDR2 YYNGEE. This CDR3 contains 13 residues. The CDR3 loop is CASSVDWEGRAFF. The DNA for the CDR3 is TGTGCCAGCAGCGTAGATTGGGAGGGTCGGGCTTTCTTT.

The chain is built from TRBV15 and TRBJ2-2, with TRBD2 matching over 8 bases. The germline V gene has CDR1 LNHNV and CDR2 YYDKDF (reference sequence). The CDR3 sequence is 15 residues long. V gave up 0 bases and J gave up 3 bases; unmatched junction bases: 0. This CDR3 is CATSRDSGDTGELFF. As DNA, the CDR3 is TGTGCCACCAGCAGAGATAGCGGGGACACCGGGGAGCTGTTTTTT.

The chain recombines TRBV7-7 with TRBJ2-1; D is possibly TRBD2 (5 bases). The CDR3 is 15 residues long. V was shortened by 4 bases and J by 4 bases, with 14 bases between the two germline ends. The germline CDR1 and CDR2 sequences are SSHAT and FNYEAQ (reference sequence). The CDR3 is CASSSAEAGYNEQFF. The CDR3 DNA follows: TGTGCCAGCAGCTCCGCGGAGGCAGGTTACAATGAGCAGTTCTTC.

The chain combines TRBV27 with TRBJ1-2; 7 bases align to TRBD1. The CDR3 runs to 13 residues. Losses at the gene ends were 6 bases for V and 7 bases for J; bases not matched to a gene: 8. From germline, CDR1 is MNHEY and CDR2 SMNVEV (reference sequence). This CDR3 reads CASSPRQGSGYTF. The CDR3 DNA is TGTGCCAGCAGCCCCCGACAGGGCTCTGGCTACACCTTC.

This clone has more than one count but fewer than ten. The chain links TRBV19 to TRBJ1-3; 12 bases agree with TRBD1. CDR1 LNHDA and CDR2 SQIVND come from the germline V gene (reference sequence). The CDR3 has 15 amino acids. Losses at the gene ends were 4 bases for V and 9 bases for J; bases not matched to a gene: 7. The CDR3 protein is CASSTGTGGSGTIYF. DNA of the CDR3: TGTGCCAGTAGTACCGGGACAGGGGGCTCTGGCACCATATATTTT. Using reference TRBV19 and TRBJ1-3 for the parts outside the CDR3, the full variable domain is DGGITQSPKYLFRKEGQNVTLSCEQNLNHDAMYWYRQDPGQGLRLIYYSQIVNDFQKGDIAEGYSVSREKKESFPLTVTSAQKNPTAFYLCASSTGTGGSGTIYFGEGSWLTVV.

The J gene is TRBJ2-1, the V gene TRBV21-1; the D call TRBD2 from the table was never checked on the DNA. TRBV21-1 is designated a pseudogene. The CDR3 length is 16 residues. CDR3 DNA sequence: TGTGCCAGCAGCATGCAAGGAAAGAGAGGTGGGTACAAACGGTTCTTC. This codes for CASSMQGKRGGYKRFF.

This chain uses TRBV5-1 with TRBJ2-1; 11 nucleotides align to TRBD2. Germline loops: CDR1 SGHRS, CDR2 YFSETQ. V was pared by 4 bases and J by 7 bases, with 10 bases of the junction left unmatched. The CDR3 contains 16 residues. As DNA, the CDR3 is TGCGCCAGCAGCATAAGACTAGCGGGAAGTGGTAATGAGCAGTTCTTC. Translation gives CASSIRLAGSGNEQFF.

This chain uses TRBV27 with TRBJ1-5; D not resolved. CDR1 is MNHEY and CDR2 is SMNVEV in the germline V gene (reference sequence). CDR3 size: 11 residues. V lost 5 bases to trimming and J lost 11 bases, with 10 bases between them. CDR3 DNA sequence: TGTGCCAGCAGTCATCCATCAGCCCAGCATTTT. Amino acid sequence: CASSHPSAQHF.

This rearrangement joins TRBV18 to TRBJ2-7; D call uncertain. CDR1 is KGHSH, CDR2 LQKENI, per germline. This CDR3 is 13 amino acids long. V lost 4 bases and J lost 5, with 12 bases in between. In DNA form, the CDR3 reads TGTGCCAGCTCACTCAGGTCAGACCACGAGCAGTACGTC. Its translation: CASSLRSDHEQYV.

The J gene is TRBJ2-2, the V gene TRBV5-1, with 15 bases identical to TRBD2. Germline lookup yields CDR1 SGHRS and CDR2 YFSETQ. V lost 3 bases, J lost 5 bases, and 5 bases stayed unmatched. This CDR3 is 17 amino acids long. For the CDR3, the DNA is TGCGCCAGCAGCTCACTTGGGACTAGCGGGGGGACCGGGGAGCTGTTTTTT. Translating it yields CASSSLGTSGGTGELFF.

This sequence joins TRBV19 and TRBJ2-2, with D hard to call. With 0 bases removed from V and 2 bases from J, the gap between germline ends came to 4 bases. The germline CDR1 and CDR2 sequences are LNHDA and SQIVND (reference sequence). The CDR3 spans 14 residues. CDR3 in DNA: TGTGCCAGTAGTATAGACCCTAACACCGGGGAGCTGTTTTTT. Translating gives CASSIDPNTGELFF.

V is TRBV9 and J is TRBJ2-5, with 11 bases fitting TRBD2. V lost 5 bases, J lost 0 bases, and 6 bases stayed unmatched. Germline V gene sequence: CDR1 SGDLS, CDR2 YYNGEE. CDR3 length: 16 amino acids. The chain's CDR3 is CASRPTSGAYQETQYF. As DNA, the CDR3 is TGTGCCAGCAGGCCGACTAGCGGGGCCTACCAAGAGACCCAGTACTTC.

The CDR3 nucleotides are TGTGCCAGTGCAACGTACCGGGACACCCCCCAGAGGAACACTGAAGCTTTCTTT. Residues: CASATYRDTPQRNTEAFF. The chain links TRBV19 to TRBJ1-1, with TRBD1 as a possible D gene (6 bases). The CDR3 extends over 18 amino acids. CDR1 is LNHDA, CDR2 SQIVND, per germline (reference sequence). Trimming took 8 bases from V and 1 from J, leaving 26 bases between them.

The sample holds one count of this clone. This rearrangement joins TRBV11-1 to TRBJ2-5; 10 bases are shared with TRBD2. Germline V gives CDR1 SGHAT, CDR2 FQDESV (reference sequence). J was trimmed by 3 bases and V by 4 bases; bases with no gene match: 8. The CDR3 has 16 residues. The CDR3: CASSWAGLAVKETQYF. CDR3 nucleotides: TGTGCCAGCAGCTGGGCCGGACTAGCGGTAAAAGAGACCCAGTACTTC.

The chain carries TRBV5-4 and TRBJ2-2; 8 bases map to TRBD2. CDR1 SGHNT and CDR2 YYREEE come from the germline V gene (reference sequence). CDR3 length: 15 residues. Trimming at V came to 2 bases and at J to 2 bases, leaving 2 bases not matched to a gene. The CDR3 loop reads CASSLAGENTGELFF. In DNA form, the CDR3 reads TGTGCCAGCAGCTTAGCGGGGGAAAACACCGGGGAGCTGTTTTTT.

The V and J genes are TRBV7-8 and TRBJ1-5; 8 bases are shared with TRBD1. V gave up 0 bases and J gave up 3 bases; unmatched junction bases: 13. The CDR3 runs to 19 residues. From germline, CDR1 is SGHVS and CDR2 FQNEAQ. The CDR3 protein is CASSLAMAEGDRSNQPQHF. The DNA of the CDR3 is TGTGCCAGCAGCTTAGCGATGGCGGAAGGGGACAGGTCCAATCAGCCCCAGCATTTT. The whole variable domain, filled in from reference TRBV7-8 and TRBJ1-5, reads GAGVSQSPRYKVAKRGQDVALRCDPISGHVSLFWYQQALGQGPEFLTYFQNEAQLDKSGLPSDRFFAERPEGSVSTLKIQRTQQEDSAVYLCASSLAMAEGDRSNQPQHFGDGTRLSIL.

The CDR3 reads CASSQGPSINYGYTF. CDR3 DNA sequence: TGCGCCAGCAGCCAGGGCCCGAGCATCAACTATGGCTACACCTTC. The rearrangement joins TRBV4-1 to TRBJ1-2; unclear D gene. Per germline, CDR1 MGHRA and CDR2 YSYEKL. This CDR3 has 15 amino acids. V dropped 3 bases and J dropped 2 bases, with 13 bases sitting between them.

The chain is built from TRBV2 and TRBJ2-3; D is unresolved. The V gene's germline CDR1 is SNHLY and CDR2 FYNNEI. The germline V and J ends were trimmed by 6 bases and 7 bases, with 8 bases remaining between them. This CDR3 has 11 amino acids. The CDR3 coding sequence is TGTGCCAGCAGCTCTACCCATACGCAGTATTTT. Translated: CASSSTHTQYF.

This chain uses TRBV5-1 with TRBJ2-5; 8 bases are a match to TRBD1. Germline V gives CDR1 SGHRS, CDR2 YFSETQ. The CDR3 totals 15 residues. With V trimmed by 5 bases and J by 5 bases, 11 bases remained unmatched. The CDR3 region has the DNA TGCGCCAGCAGACTACCCTCAGGGGGCGGGGAGACCCAGTACTTC. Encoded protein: CASRLPSGGGETQYF.

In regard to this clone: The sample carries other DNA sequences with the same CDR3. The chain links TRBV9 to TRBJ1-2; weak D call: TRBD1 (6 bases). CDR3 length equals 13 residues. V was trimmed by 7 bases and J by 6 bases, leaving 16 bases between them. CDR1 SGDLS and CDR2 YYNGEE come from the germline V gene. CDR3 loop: CASGHRGGDGYTF. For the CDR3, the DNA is TGTGCCAGCGGACACAGAGGGGGGGATGGCTACACCTTC. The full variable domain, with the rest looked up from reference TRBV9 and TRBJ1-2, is DSGVTQTPKHLITATGQRVTLRCSPRSGDLSVYWYQQSLDQGLQFLIQYYNGEERAKGNILERFSAQQFPDLHSELNLSSLELGDSALYFCASGHRGGDGYTFGSGTRLTVV.

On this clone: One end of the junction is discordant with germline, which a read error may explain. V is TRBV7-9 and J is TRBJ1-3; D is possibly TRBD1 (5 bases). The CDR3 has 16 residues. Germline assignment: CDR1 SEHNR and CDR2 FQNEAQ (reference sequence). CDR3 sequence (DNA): TGTTCCAGCAGCCCACGACGGGGGAGTGCTGGAAACACCATATATTTT. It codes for CSSSPRRGSAGNTIYF.

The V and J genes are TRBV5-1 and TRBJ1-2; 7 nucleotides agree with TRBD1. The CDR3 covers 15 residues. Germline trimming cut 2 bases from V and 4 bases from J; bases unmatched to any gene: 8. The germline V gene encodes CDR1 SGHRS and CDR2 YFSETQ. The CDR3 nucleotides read TGCGCCAGCAGCTTAGCGACAGGGAAGAGCTATGGCTACACCTTC. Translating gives CASSLATGKSYGYTF.

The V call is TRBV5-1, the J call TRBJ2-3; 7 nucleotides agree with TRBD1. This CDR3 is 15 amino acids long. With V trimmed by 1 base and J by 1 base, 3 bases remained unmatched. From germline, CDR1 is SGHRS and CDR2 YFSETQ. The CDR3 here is CASSLNRGGTDTQYF. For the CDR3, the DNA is TGCGCCAGCAGCTTGAACAGGGGCGGCACAGATACGCAGTATTTT.

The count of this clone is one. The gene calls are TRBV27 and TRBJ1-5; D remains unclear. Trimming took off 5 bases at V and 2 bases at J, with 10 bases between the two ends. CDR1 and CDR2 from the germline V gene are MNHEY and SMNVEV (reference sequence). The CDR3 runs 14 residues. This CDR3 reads CASSPVGGNQPQHF. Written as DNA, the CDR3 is TGTGCCAGCAGTCCGGTCGGGGGCAATCAGCCCCAGCATTTT.